This T cell receptor (beta chain) is from a study of cytomegalovirus exposure and HLA in healthy donors listed by TCRdb under 2017. The study in broad terms: An earlier analysis of roughly 610 of the donors reported around 280 Gb of sequence data and 117 million unique TCR beta sequences obtained from some 170 million T cells. An early release that covered about 640 HLA-typed donors contained approximately 290 gigabases of sequencing data and 85 million to 100 million unique TCR sequences. Of the 350 to 450 genotyped donors, more than 75% were placed in the genetic ancestry cluster associated with self-reported Caucasian donors. The study aimed to test whether signatures of past pathogen exposure could be identified by cataloging public T cell receptors. The T cell repertoires of some 670 subjects were profiled by immunosequencing and related to cytomegalovirus serostatus. Besides the first cohort of around 670 subjects, a separate validation cohort made up of 120 different subjects was used. To predict cytomegalovirus infection status, the study brought together high-throughput TCR immunosequencing, statistical association of individual TCRs with disease status, and machine learning. A later analysis re-analyzed previously published TCR beta repertoires from 600 to 850 donors and added high-resolution HLA genotyping to study TCR occurrence patterns. In the later analysis, no new phenotypic data were used to find candidate immune exposures; instead, reliance was placed on TCR beta sequences and their occurrence across donors. An earlier analysis of 587 of the donors used high-throughput TCR beta sequencing to judge whether each TCR beta V gene segment behaved as functional or pseudogenic. Donor age, sex, ethnicity and CMV serostatus were compiled alongside the repertoire data. Genome-wide SNP genotypes for about three fifths of the roughly 670 donors were used in a later genetic analysis, which treated that subset as a discovery cohort. All discovery cohort repertoires had been generated using a single sequencing platform. Class I and class II HLA loci were covered by the typing at four-digit resolution. Typing coverage varied by locus: roughly 629-630 donors for A, B, C, DRB1 and DQB1; about 520 for DQA1; some 610 for DPA1; 450 to 480 for DPB1. Five DR-DQ haplotypes were treated as single units for association and clustering because of strong linkage in the cohort. On average, roughly 200,000 unique TCR beta nucleotide sequences were sequenced per donor among a few hundred genotyped donors of the cohort, with roughly 18% of those sequences being non-productive. What the study reported, not specific to this receptor: A further reported finding was that TCR beta sequences accurately predicted the HLA-A and HLA-B alleles for most subjects in the first cohort. The authors suggested that the approach could potentially be generalized to other disease states and immunological phenotypes. In both the original and validation cohorts, the classifier was reported to diagnose cytomegalovirus status with high specificity and sensitivity. This cohort had only TCR beta chains sequenced, and the lack of alpha or paired-chain data limited which features could be detected. A cluster of highly shared sequence variants was judged likely to represent a technical artifact of the sequencing pipeline. A later analysis associated approximately 17,000 TCR beta sequences with specific HLA alleles at a false discovery rate of 0.05. When HLA alleles, especially DR and DQ, strongly co-occurred, attributing TCR associations to individual alleles was difficult. Compared with equally common non-associated chains, HLA-associated TCR beta chains in a later analysis were more clonally expanded and had lower generation probabilities. In vitro tests confirmed that three of the cytomegalovirus-associated TCR beta chains recognize cytomegalovirus antigens. Because the 87-base-pair reads could not distinguish some IMGT-functional V segments, including TRBV6-2 and TRBV6-3, those segments were excluded. According to a later genetic analysis, donors in an Asian-associated ancestry cluster had fewer N-insertions in productive TCRs than the approximately 630-donor mean. Sequencing depth was assumed to be roughly uniform across donors in the presence/absence analyses, though that assumption may not hold. A later analysis found that TCR association rates varied across HLA loci, with DRB1 alleles showing the most associated TCRs and HLA-C alleles the fewest. Broadly in line with IMGT annotations, most TCR beta V segments showed up in productive rearrangements about 87% or about 30% of the time in an earlier analysis of about 500 of the donors. Because HLA typing was unavailable for some donors at each locus, only the typed subset was used in association tests. Immune exposure information for the cohort was limited to CMV serostatus. The earlier analysis of 450 to 700 of the donors excluded roughly 17 rarely observed V segments, including chromosome 9 orphons, because counts were too low. V-gene and J-gene trimming of TCR beta chains was associated with a missense DCLRE1C variant in a later genetic analysis, and the association was replicated in an independent cohort. According to a later analysis, most CMV-associated TCR beta chains appeared to be HLA-restricted, and the HLA associations seemed to be driven largely by CMV exposure. Correlated functional status among segregating V segments might be attributable to linkage disequilibrium, but an unknown experimental factor could not be ruled out. In a later analysis, several top co-occurrence clusters were reported to appear linked to parvovirus B19, influenza, CMV and Epstein-Barr virus. The study listed over 150 TCR beta chains as associated with cytomegalovirus. Across donors, most TCR sequences were observed very rarely, whereas some public TCRs were present in many individuals.

The cohort consisted of 666 healthy bone marrow donors. At the time of sampling, every cohort member was nominally healthy, though immune exposures that went unrecorded were likely present. The donor was CMV seropositive and was included in the group of 250 to 300 seropositive cohort members. A peripheral blood sample was collected from each donor, and TCR beta sequencing was performed on peripheral blood mononuclear cells. The Qiagen DNeasy Blood Extraction Kit was used to extract genomic DNA from the blood cell samples. As concerns this clone: Its antigen is unknown. No qualities accompany the bases; no much larger clone lies one base away.

Library creation used the immunoSEQ multiplex PCR assay. A mixture of 60 forward primers for TCR Vbeta segments and 13 reverse primers for TCR Jbeta segments was used in the multiplex PCR. A multiplex PCR assay on genomic DNA amplified the CDR3 region of rearranged TCR beta genes. The amplified TCR beta libraries were sequenced on the Illumina HiSeq System as 87-base-pair reads. Turning to the authors' computational methods: In a later analysis, approximately 74 million unique TCR beta chains were counted across the roughly 610 repertoires, and some 10 million of these chains were shared by at least two donors. A nearest-neighbor algorithm error-corrected the raw reads and collapsed the reads into unique sequences, merging closely related sequences to remove PCR and sequencing errors. CDR3 sequences were aligned to IMGT reference sequences to assign V, D and J gene segments. Each retained sequence needed at least a six-nucleotide match to both a V gene segment and a J gene segment. A rearrangement counted as productive if the CDR3 had no stop codons and remained in frame with V and J, and every other rearrangement counted as non-productive. Following IMGT convention, CDR3 was defined as the stretch from the second conserved V-encoded cysteine up to the conserved J-encoded phenylalanine. Sequences without an unambiguous match to a single V gene segment were excluded from the earlier analysis of approximately 600 of the donors. In an earlier analysis of several hundred of the donors, V segments were called functional above 56.7% productive rearrangements and were called segregating when the between-donor standard deviation exceeded 5%. A statistical classification framework was developed to diagnose cytomegalovirus status using the catalog of TCR beta chain sequences. In a later analysis, TCR nucleotide sequences were compared against IMGT/GENE-DB human TR gene sequences so that V and J genes could be assigned. A later analysis assigned CDR3 sequences and most-parsimonious VDJ recombination scenarios with the TCRdist pipeline. In a later analysis, each TCR beta chain was defined by its CDR3 amino acid sequence together with its V-gene family, and reads lacking a unique V-gene family were excluded. A later analysis removed over 500 highly shared, low-generation-probability nucleotide sequences to deal with suspected cross-contamination and a sequencing artifact. In a later analysis, a clonal expansion index for each public chain was calculated from normalized within-repertoire ranks of inferred template counts. In a later analysis, generation probabilities were computed using a VDJ recombination model fitted to out-of-frame rearrangements, and the results were checked against IGoR. In a later analysis, TCR-TCR, TCR-HLA and TCR-CMV co-occurrence was scored with hypergeometric tests, and a repertoire-size bias correction was applied to TCR pairs. In a later analysis, false discovery rates were estimated by permuting HLA or CMV assignments 20 times. In a later analysis, co-occurring TCRs were grouped using DBSCAN, with TCRdist sequence similarity added in when clustering inside HLA-allele-positive subsets. Co-occurrence clustering excluded repertoires with fewer than 30,000 or more than 120,000 public chains, plus five with anomalous nucleotide sharing. The immuneACCESS repertoire file appears here via TCRdb, limited to in-frame rearrangements. These files lack a portion of the clones; in checked studies, under half of the deficit traces to unresolved V genes, and the cause of the others is not known. That table is the source of V, J and clone size, and D and trimming were worked out from the DNA. For this sample there are roughly 130,000 clones; 65% to 80% appear just once. The ten largest clones take up roughly 10% of the sample.

In the germline V gene, CDR1 corresponds to SGHRS and CDR2 to YFSETQ. From the cysteine up to the phenylalanine, the CDR3 has a length of 15 residues. Kept here is only the CDR3 DNA, which spans 45 bases and is read in frame from base 1. Germline trimming amounts to 2 bases on V and 5 bases on J, with 6 as the count of junction bases outside the gene matches. The TCR originated in a woman aged 50 to 60 in good health and CMV-seropositive. Sequencing was carried out using PBMCs. The rearrangement joined TRBV5-1 to TRBJ1-4; TRBD1 aligns with 7 central bases. The sequenced DNA: TGCGCCAGCAGCTTACAGGGGCAGGGGAATGAAAAACTGTTTTTT. Its protein is CASSLQGQGNEKLFF.